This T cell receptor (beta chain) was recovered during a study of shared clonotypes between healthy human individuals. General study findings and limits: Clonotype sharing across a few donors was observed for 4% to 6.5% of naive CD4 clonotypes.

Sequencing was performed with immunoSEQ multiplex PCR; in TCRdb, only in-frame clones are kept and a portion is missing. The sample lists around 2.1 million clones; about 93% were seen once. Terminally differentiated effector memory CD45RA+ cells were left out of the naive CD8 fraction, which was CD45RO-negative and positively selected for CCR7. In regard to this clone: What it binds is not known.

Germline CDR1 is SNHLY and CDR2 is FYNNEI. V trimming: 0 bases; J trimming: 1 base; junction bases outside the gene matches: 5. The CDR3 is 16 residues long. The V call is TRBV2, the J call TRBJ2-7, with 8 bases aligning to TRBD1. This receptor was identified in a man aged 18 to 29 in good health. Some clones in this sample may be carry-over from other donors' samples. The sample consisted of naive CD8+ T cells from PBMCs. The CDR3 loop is CASSEAGRGLSYEQYF. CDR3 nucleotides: TGTGCCAGCAGTGAAGCGGGCAGGGGGCTATCCTACGAGCAGTACTTC.